Listed below are T cell receptor beta chains from one sample, sequenced in a study of blood T cell repertoires in COVID-19. Assay used: immunoSEQ multiplex PCR; TCRdb lists only in-frame clones, some missing. The data show about 36,000 clones, around 84% seen once. The sequenced sample consisted of peripheral blood. The receptors come from a man aged 55-75 years with COVID-19, enrolled during active disease. Each CDR3 is given with its conserved first and last residue. D genes are given only for firm matches. The size field is filled for only some rows; it gives once, few, many or a size class.

d_call j_call clone_size v_call cdr3_aa cdr3_nt
. TRBJ2-1 . TRBV4-2 CASSQDRLVKKQYNEQFF TGTGCCAGCAGCCAAGATAGGTTAGTTAAGAAACAGTACAATGAGCAGTTCTTC
. TRBJ2-7 . TRBV18 CASSRGAVTYEQYF TGTGCCAGCTCACGTGGAGCTGTGACCTACGAGCAGTACTTC
TRBD2 TRBJ2-1 . TRBV9 CASSVAGLAGVEQFF TGTGCCAGCAGCGTAGCCGGACTAGCGGGAGTTGAGCAGTTCTTC
. TRBJ1-2 . TRBV6-5 CASLSLGYNYGYTF TGTGCCAGCCTGTCTTTGGGCTATAACTATGGCTACACCTTC
TRBD1 TRBJ1-5 . TRBV12-3/TRBV12-4 CASSFSGDRVGYF TGTGCCAGCAGTTTTTCGGGGGACAGGGTCGGGTATTTT
TRBD2 TRBJ2-5 . TRBV6-1 CASSEAMASGLQETQYF TGTGCCAGCAGTGAAGCTATGGCTAGCGGGCTGCAAGAGACCCAGTACTTC
. TRBJ1-5 . TRBV30 CAWSGGGNQPQHF TGTGCCTGGAGTGGGGGGGGCAATCAGCCCCAGCATTTT
TRBD1 TRBJ2-5 . TRBV5-1 CASSVTGQETQYF TGCGCCAGCAGCGTGACAGGGCAGGAGACCCAGTACTTC
TRBD1 TRBJ1-3 . TRBV6-1 CASSGDRTSSGNTIYF TGTGCCAGCAGTGGGGACAGGACGAGCTCTGGAAACACCATATATTTT
. TRBJ1-3 . TRBV7-9 CASSYRGGISGNTIYF TGTGCCAGCAGCTATCGCGGGGGCATCTCTGGAAACACCATATATTTT
TRBD1 TRBJ1-5 . TRBV28 CASRTVKTGGTQPQHF TGTGCCAGCAGGACCGTGAAAACAGGGGGAACGCAGCCCCAGCATTTT
. TRBJ2-5 once TRBV11-3 CASSIGQSETQYF TGTGCCAGCAGCATCGGACAGTCGGAGACCCAGTACTTC
TRBD1 TRBJ1-1 . TRBV19 CASSRGQGGGTEAFF TGTGCCAGTAGTCGGGGACAGGGGGGTGGTACTGAAGCTTTCTTT
TRBD1 TRBJ1-6 . TRBV7-2 CASSTGGKSPLHF TGTGCCAGCAGCACAGGGGGCAAGTCACCCCTCCACTTT
. TRBJ2-7 . TRBV11-2 CASSPRYEQYF TGTGCCAGCAGCCCGAGATACGAGCAGTACTTC
. TRBJ1-2 . TRBV15 CATSRAQGNYGYTF TGTGCCACCAGCAGAGCTCAGGGGAACTATGGCTACACCTTC
. TRBJ1-6 . TRBV6-4 CATSEGENSPLHF TGTGCCACTTCAGAGGGGGAAAATTCACCCCTCCACTTT
. TRBJ1-1 . TRBV27 CASRLTGMNTEAFF TGTGCCAGCAGGTTGACAGGCATGAACACTGAAGCTTTCTTT
TRBD1 TRBJ1-5 . TRBV4-2 CASSHLSGQGYQPQHF TGTGCCAGCAGCCACCTCTCGGGACAGGGGTATCAGCCCCAGCATTTT
. TRBJ2-2 . TRBV2 CASSELEPNTGELFF TGTGCCAGCAGTGAATTGGAGCCCAACACCGGGGAGCTGTTTTTT
. TRBJ2-7 . TRBV14 CASSFDRGRWQYF TGTGCCAGCAGTTTTGACCGCGGGCGATGGCAGTACTTC
. TRBJ2-3 . TRBV27 CASTSWTTPSTDTQYF TGTGCCAGCACCTCATGGACAACTCCTAGCACAGATACGCAGTATTTT
TRBD2 TRBJ2-7 few TRBV7-9 CASSFSLAGGPRYEQYF TGTGCCAGCAGCTTTTCGCTAGCGGGAGGGCCTCGGTACGAGCAGTACTTC
. TRBJ1-6 . TRBV4-1 CASSQPLSIRAEISPLHF TGCGCCAGCAGCCAACCTTTGTCGATCCGCGCGGAGATTTCACCCCTCCACTTT
. TRBJ1-1 . TRBV18 CASSPSTGNTEAFF TGTGCCAGCTCACCATCCACAGGGAACACTGAAGCTTTCTTT
. TRBJ2-2 . TRBV5-1 CASSPRAIRTGELFF TGCGCCAGCAGTCCCAGGGCCATCCGCACCGGGGAGCTGTTTTTT
. TRBJ2-5 . TRBV3-1/TRBV3-2 CASSTSGQKETQYF TGTGCCAGCAGTACGTCAGGCCAGAAAGAGACCCAGTACTTC
TRBD1 TRBJ1-3 . TRBV10-3 CAISADRGSGNTIYF TGTGCCATCAGTGCAGACAGGGGATCTGGAAACACCATATATTTT
TRBD1 TRBJ1-1 . TRBV19 CASSLGTGGGTVTEAFF TGTGCCAGTAGTCTAGGGACAGGGGGGGGGACGGTTACTGAAGCTTTCTTT
TRBD1 TRBJ2-7 . TRBV4-2 CASSLEGQGADEQYF TGTGCCAGCAGCCTCGAAGGGCAGGGGGCCGACGAGCAGTACTTC
TRBD2 TRBJ2-3 . TRBV28 CAGQREGLADTQYF TGTGCCGGTCAGCGGGAGGGCCTTGCAGATACGCAGTATTTT
. TRBJ2-5 . TRBV24-1 CATSDFTGSETQYF TGTGCCACCAGTGACTTCACAGGGTCAGAGACCCAGTACTTC
. TRBJ2-1 . TRBV30 CAWSRGISYNEQFF TGTGCCTGGAGTCGGGGGATCTCCTACAATGAGCAGTTCTTC